This TCR beta chain was observed in a study of Ad26.COV2.S vaccination and SARS-CoV-2 variants. Study observations and caveats: Total T cell responses, in the TCR breadth and depth analyses, may have been underestimated.

Treatment: about 20 received Ad26.COV2.S at low or high dose, single or two shots; 5 received placebo; per-sample allocation not given. On day 63 after the first injection, vaccine and placebo recipients gave samples. What was given as vaccine was an Ad26 vector encoding Wuhan-strain SARS-CoV-2 spike. The table came from immunoSEQ multiplex PCR; TCRdb's copy has only in-frame clones and leaves some out. The sample contains hundreds of thousands of clones, more than 80% of which appear only once. With regard to this clone: Its specificity is unknown.

This CDR3 comprises 15 residues. The J segment lost 5 bases and the V segment lost 2 bases, leaving 9 bases of the junction unmatched. This chain joins TRBV5-7 and TRBJ2-7, with 8 bases identical to TRBD1. TRBV5-7 is noted as an ORF with a role that remains uncertain. The source material was peripheral blood, sampled in a trial of Ad26.COV2.S vaccine versus placebo. The sequence was collected from a person aged 18-65 years who received the Ad26.COV2.S COVID-19 vaccine or a placebo. This CDR3 is CASSFLDRATHEQYF. The DNA of the CDR3 is TGTGCCAGCAGCTTCCTGGACAGGGCCACCCACGAGCAGTACTTC.